These 5 T cell receptor beta chains were all obtained from the same sample, sequenced in a study of CD8 T cells in Susac syndrome. The authors reverse transcribed roughly 0.45 to 1 ug RNA with random hexamers. From the immunoSEQ multiplex PCR reads, TCRdb called clonotypes with MiXCR, one entry per CDR3 protein. The repertoire holds 95,000 to 150,000 distinct CDR3 sequences, with nearly 96% as singletons. Sample: CD4+ T cells from PBMCs. The receptors stem from a human donor with Susac syndrome.

The V and J genes are TRBV20-1 and TRBJ1-1, with TRBD1 as a possible D gene (5 bases). This CDR3 spans 12 amino acids. Germline assignment: CDR1 DFQATT and CDR2 SNEGSKA (reference sequence). The V end was cut by 2 bases, the J end by 6 bases, with 10 bases between. The CDR3 region is CSARTKGSEAFF. Here the CDR3 DNA reads TGCAGTGCTAGAACTAAGGGGTCTGAAGCTTTCTTT.

The gene calls are TRBV4-1 and TRBJ2-1; TRBD2 matches at 9 bases. This CDR3 has 18 residues. Germline V gene data show CDR1 as MGHRA and CDR2 as YSYEKL. V was clipped by 0 bases and J by 2 bases; unmatched bases: 8. CDR3 nucleotides: TGCGCCAGCAGCCAAGATCTCAGTCGGACTAGCGCCTACAATGAGCAGTTCTTC. As protein: CASSQDLSRTSAYNEQFF.

The chain links TRBV27 to TRBJ2-7, with TRBD1 matching 8 bases. Trimming at V came to 0 bases and at J to 1 base, leaving 5 bases not matched to a gene. The CDR3 contains 16 residues. Germline assignment: CDR1 MNHEY and CDR2 SMNVEV (reference sequence). The CDR3 nucleotides read TGTGCCAGCAGTTTATCGCCCCGACAGGGGTCCTACGAGCAGTACTTC. Protein sequence: CASSLSPRQGSYEQYF.

This rearrangement joins TRBV20-1 to TRBJ2-5; no clear D. The length of the CDR3 is 15 residues. CDR1 DFQATT and CDR2 SNEGSKA come from the germline V gene (reference sequence). V lost 3 bases and J 0 bases, leaving 14 bases between the germline ends. CDR3 residues: CSASPSDPYQETQYF. In DNA, the CDR3 is TGCAGTGCTAGCCCCAGCGATCCGTACCAAGAGACCCAGTACTTC.

The rearrangement uses TRBV20-1 and TRBJ2-7; TRBD2 matches 11 bases. Germline CDR1 reads DFQATT; CDR2 reads SNEGSKA (reference sequence). The CDR3 runs 15 residues. V lost 6 bases, J lost 1 base, and 8 bases stayed unmatched. Written as DNA, the CDR3 is TGCAGTGCCTTCCCCGGGACTAGCGGTTCCTACGAGCAGTACTTC. It yields the protein CSAFPGTSGSYEQYF.